The present entry profiles one TCR beta chain with its context. Its target antigen remains unknown. No base-level quality is on record; no much larger clone is a single base apart. Whole blood was collected in K2EDTA tubes by collaborating institutions according to the institutions' own protocols. For TCRbeta analysis, collaborators shipped samples in one of three forms: frozen whole blood, isolated PBMCs, or DNA extracted from either of those sample types. The data belong to a study of blood T cell repertoires in COVID-19 (dated by TCRdb to 2019 to 2021). Regarding the study in general: Collaborator samples came from the United States, Italy and Spain and covered acute and convalescent phases of COVID-19. Where available, HLA class I and class II types were taken from metadata supplied by the sample provider and were not determined by assay-based typing. Deeply sampled blood TCRbeta repertoires from subjects exposed to, actively infected with, or recovered from COVID-19 were included in the dataset. Samples were obtained from the ongoing ImmuneRACE study (first 160 participants) and from 1,254 subjects provided by 6 global collaborators. The prospective study material was composed of cDNA or gDNA derived from T cells, B-cell-depleted T cells, or PBMCs. The repertoires were made available in a free public database intended to serve as a resource for research on the immune response to SARS-CoV-2. A de-identified subject ID, COVID-19 status, age in years and sex were almost always included in the sample metadata.

Summary of the overall study and its limitations: The quantity of clinical and demographic metadata differed by source and by participant and was supplied without curation.

From a lookup of the germline V gene, CDR1 and CDR2 are SGHDT and YYEEEE. V is trimmed back by 1 base and J by 3 bases, and the junction contains 3 bases that no gene match accounts for. From the cysteine through the phenylalanine, the CDR3 covers 15 amino acids. The sequence is cut down to CDR3 DNA, 45 bases in frame from base 1. The immunoSEQ Assay, a bias-controlled multiplex PCR, was used to amplify TCRbeta CDR3 regions from genomic DNA. The study's processing was this. Nucleated cell counts per sample were estimated from amplification of reference gene primers within the assay. To quantify the absolute abundance of each unique TCRbeta CDR3 rearrangement, sequence reads were collapsed and filtered. For each sample, productive Simpson clonality was calculated as the square root of Simpson's diversity index across productive rearrangements. TCRdb stores this immuneACCESS table with in-frame sequences only. Part of the clones is absent; in the studies checked, under half of the shortfall reflects unresolved V genes, and no reason is known for the rest. V, J and clone size derive from that table, while D and trimming were established from the DNA sequence. The sample data list around 190,000 clones, and 75% to 85% of these were observed just once. The ten largest clones take up 6.9% of the sample.

The source of this sequence is a man in his sixties with acute or convalescent COVID-19. This chain joins TRBV5-6 to TRBJ1-2, with 10 bases matching TRBD1. The material sequenced was peripheral blood. DNA sequence: TGTGCCAGCAGCTTGTTGACAGGGGGCGACTATGGCTACACCTTC. The resulting protein is CASSLLTGGDYGYTF.